One and the same sample provided the 27 T cell receptor beta chains below, sequenced in a study of early T cells in non-severe SARS-CoV-2 infection. MiXCR was run by TCRdb on the 5' RACE reads, yielding one entry per CDR3 protein. The sample yields about 23,000 distinct CDR3 sequences, nearly 5.5% seen once. Input material: whole blood. Every receptor here comes from an adult who was a healthcare worker with PCR-confirmed SARS-CoV-2 infection or an uninfected control (not recorded which).

This chain links TRBV7-9 with TRBJ2-1; 11 bases agree with TRBD2. This CDR3 region has 19 residues. With 4 bases clipped from V and 4 bases from J, the junction kept 15 bases outside the gene matches. Germline assignment: CDR1 SEHNR and CDR2 FQNEAQ (reference sequence). CDR3 coding DNA: TGTGCCAGCAGCTCAGAGAGGAGTCTGGGGACTAGCGGATACAATGAGCAGTTCTTC. Amino acid sequence: CASSSERSLGTSGYNEQFF.

This clonotype was observed many times. The V call is TRBV6-6, the J call TRBJ2-3; unclear D gene. In germline, CDR1 is MNHNY, CDR2 SVGAGI (reference sequence). This CDR3 has 12 amino acids. Trimming took 8 bases from V and 1 from J, leaving 7 bases between them. This chain's CDR3 is CASRLGTDTQYF. CDR3 DNA: TGTGCCAGCCGTTTGGGCACAGATACGCAGTATTTT.

By share, this clonotype ranks as medium-sized. The V gene is TRBV6-5, the J gene TRBJ1-1; weak D call: TRBD1 (5 bases). With 7 bases removed from V and 0 bases from J, the gap between germline ends came to 21 bases. This CDR3 has 17 amino acids. Germline V gene sequence: CDR1 MNHEY, CDR2 SVGAGI. The CDR3 reads CASTLNHPGRVNTEAFF. The CDR3 DNA follows: TGTGCCAGCACCTTAAACCATCCGGGACGGGTGAACACTGAAGCTTTCTTT.

The sample holds a few counts of this clonotype. The rearrangement links TRBV10-3 to TRBJ2-2; the match to TRBD2 covers 13 bases. V trimming: 7 bases; J trimming: 5 bases; junction bases outside the gene matches: 10. CDR1 and CDR2 from the germline V gene are ENHRY and SYGVKD. This CDR3 comprises 17 residues. CDR3 region: CAIKPTSTSGRTGELFF. Here the CDR3 DNA reads TGTGCCATCAAGCCTACCTCGACTAGCGGGAGGACCGGGGAGCTGTTTTTT.

The V call is TRBV4-1, the J call TRBJ2-5; 7 nucleotides line up with TRBD1. The V gene end was trimmed by 1 base and the J gene end by 4 bases; junction bases not matched to a gene: 6. Germline CDR1 and CDR2: MGHRA and YSYEKL. CDR3 length: 15 amino acids. In nucleotides, the CDR3 is TGCGCCAGCAGCCAAGGAGACAGGGAGCGAGAGACCCAGTACTTC. This gives the protein CASSQGDRERETQYF.

The chain joins TRBV12-5 to TRBJ2-1, with D uncertain. V was shortened by 4 bases and J by 4 bases, with 5 bases between the two germline ends. There are 12 residues in the CDR3. CDR1 is LGHNT and CDR2 is FRNRAP in the germline V gene. This chain's CDR3 is CASGSRYNEQFF. In DNA form, the CDR3 reads TGTGCTAGTGGTTCCCGGTACAATGAGCAGTTCTTC.

This clonotype appeared many times. At one end the junction does not follow the germline gene, possibly because of a read error. The CDR3, as DNA: TGTGCCAGCAGCTCCAGACTAGCGGGAGGGTCAGAGACGCAGTATTTT. Amino acids: CASSSRLAGGSETQYF. J is TRBJ2-3 and V is TRBV11-2, with TRBD2 matching 14 bases. This CDR3 region has 16 residues. The V gene's germline CDR1 is SGHAT and CDR2 FQNNGV.

There are many counts of this clonotype. The V and J genes are TRBV7-8 and TRBJ2-1, with 9 bases lining up with TRBD2. This CDR3 region has 16 residues. Germline values: CDR1 SGHVS, CDR2 FQNEAQ. The V gene end was trimmed by 3 bases and the J gene end by 0 bases; junction bases not matched to a gene: 3. Here the CDR3 DNA reads TGTGCCAGCAGCTTTCCTAGCGGGAACTCCTACAATGAGCAGTTCTTC. The encoded protein is CASSFPSGNSYNEQFF. Drawing the rest from reference TRBV7-8 and TRBJ2-1, the complete variable domain is GAGVSQSPRYKVAKRGQDVALRCDPISGHVSLFWYQQALGQGPEFLTYFQNEAQLDKSGLPSDRFFAERPEGSVSTLKIQRTQQEDSAVYLCASSFPSGNSYNEQFFGPGTRLTVL.

This chain uses TRBV18 with TRBJ2-2; no firm D call. CDR3 length: 13 amino acids. Germline CDR1 KGHSH, CDR2 LQKENI. The V end lost 2 bases, the J end lost 3 bases, and 4 bases lay between the germline ends. The DNA for the CDR3 is TGTGCCAGCTCACCAATGGACACCGGGGAGCTGTTTTTT. Protein sequence: CASSPMDTGELFF.

This rearrangement joins TRBV15 to TRBJ2-1; 10 bases are shared with TRBD2. The CDR3 consists of 15 residues. With V trimmed by 5 bases and J by 4 bases, 5 bases remained unmatched. CDR1 and CDR2 from the germline V gene are LNHNV and YYDKDF (reference sequence). Here the CDR3 reads CATSVRTSGYNEQFF. In DNA, the CDR3 is TGTGCCACCAGCGTAAGGACTAGCGGTTACAATGAGCAGTTCTTC.

In this sample, this clonotype turned up a few times. This chain connects TRBV25-1 to TRBJ2-5; 8 nucleotides match TRBD2. J lost 1 base, V lost 8 bases, and 9 bases had no gene match. Germline V gene sequence: CDR1 MGHDK, CDR2 SYGVNS. This CDR3 contains 15 residues. CDR3 residues: CASVASGGPQETQYF. As DNA, the CDR3 is TGTGCCAGCGTGGCGTCGGGAGGGCCCCAAGAGACCCAGTACTTC.

At least ten counts were recorded for this clonotype. The CDR3 spells CAHRRSGGRYNEQFF. As DNA, the CDR3 is TGTGCCCATAGGAGGAGTGGCGGACGGTACAATGAGCAGTTCTTC. The chain employs TRBV19 and TRBJ2-1, with D possibly TRBD2 on 5 matching bases. The CDR3 totals 15 residues. V lost 11 bases and J 4 bases, leaving 21 bases between the germline ends. Germline CDR1 is LNHDA and CDR2 is SQIVND (reference sequence). Combining the CDR3 with reference TRBV19 and TRBJ2-1 gives the whole variable domain DGGITQSPKYLFRKEGQNVTLSCEQNLNHDAMYWYRQDPGQGLRLIYYSQIVNDFQKGDIAEGYSVSREKKESFPLTVTSAQKNPTAFYLCAHRRSGGRYNEQFFGPGTRLTVL.

There are many counts of this clonotype. This rearrangement joins TRBV7-9 to TRBJ2-1; 7 positions match TRBD1. After removal of 5 bases from V and 6 bases from J, the junction contained 16 bases not matched to a gene. The germline V gene has CDR1 SEHNR and CDR2 FQNEAQ (reference sequence). The CDR3 loop spans 17 amino acids. CDR3 bases: TGTGCCAGCAGCCTCCCCCGGACAGGCAGAAACCTCAATGAGCAGTTCTTC. This translates into CASSLPRTGRNLNEQFF.

This clonotype was counted ten times or more. This sequence joins TRBV12-3 or TRBV12-4 and TRBJ1-1, with a weak D call TRBD1 (5 bases). CDR3 length: 14 residues. The V and J ends lost 6 bases and 1 base respectively, with 12 bases between them. CDR3 in amino acids: CASSHMGGNTEAFF. The CDR3 nucleotides are TGTGCCAGCAGCCACATGGGGGGGAACACTGAAGCTTTCTTT.

This clonotype was seen only a few times. A much larger clone lies one base from this, so it may be a read error. This rearrangement joins TRBV29-1 to TRBJ2-2, with D maybe TRBD1 (6 bases). The CDR3 has 15 residues. The germline V gene has CDR1 SQVTM and CDR2 ANQGSEA. V was cut by 4 bases and J by 4 bases, with 16 bases left in between. This CDR3 is CSVGVSGVGTGELFF. CDR3 nucleotide sequence: TGCAGCGTTGGCGTGTCAGGGGTGGGCACCGGGGAGCTGTTTTTT.

This clonotype was picked up a small number of times. V and J are TRBV4-3 and TRBJ2-7; D remains unclear. Trimming took 0 bases from V and 6 from J, leaving 12 bases between them. In germline, CDR1 is LGHNA, CDR2 YSLEER. The CDR3 is 14 amino acids. This chain's CDR3 is CASSQDKGTGEQYF. DNA of the CDR3: TGCGCCAGCAGCCAAGATAAAGGAACCGGCGAGCAGTACTTC.

This clonotype was recorded a few times. This chain joins TRBV29-1 and TRBJ2-7; 9 bases are shared with TRBD2. Germline V gene data show CDR1 as SQVTM and CDR2 as ANQGSEA. This CDR3 region has 11 residues. V lost 5 bases and J lost 5; bases outside the gene matches: 1. The chain's CDR3 is CSVRTSDEQYF. In nucleotides, the CDR3 is TGCAGCGTTAGGACTAGCGACGAGCAGTACTTC.

This clonotype was observed a handful of times. CDR3 coding DNA: TGTGCCAGCAGCTTAGAACAGGGGGCTGGCTACACCTTC. Its protein product is CASSLEQGAGYTF. The rearrangement uses TRBV7-6 and TRBJ1-2, with 9 bases fitting TRBD1. The V and J ends lost 1 base and 7 bases, in that order; junction bases with no gene match: 1. Per germline, CDR1 SGHVS and CDR2 FNYEAQ. The CDR3 is 13 amino acids.

This clonotype was counted at least ten times. The chain has TRBV29-1 and TRBJ2-7, with D possibly being TRBD2 (5 bases). CDR1 and CDR2 (germline): SQVTM, ANQGSEA. V was cut by 4 bases and J by 0 bases, with 10 bases left in between. The CDR3 totals 13 residues. CDR3 protein: CSVVGRASYEQYF. The CDR3 bases are TGCAGCGTTGTCGGGCGGGCCTCCTACGAGCAGTACTTC.

This clonotype is medium-sized in the sample. This chain links TRBV7-9 with TRBJ2-5; TRBD1 aligns across 8 bases. CDR1 and CDR2 (germline): SEHNR, FQNEAQ (reference sequence). This CDR3 has 16 residues. After removal of 3 bases from V and 5 bases from J, the junction contained 11 bases not matched to a gene. The CDR3 spells CASSLERDRIFETQYF. CDR3 DNA sequence: TGTGCCAGCAGCTTGGAACGGGACAGGATCTTCGAGACCCAGTACTTC.

There are many counts of this clonotype. This chain uses TRBV11-1 with TRBJ1-4; D gene unclear. This CDR3 is built from 12 residues. CDR1 and CDR2 from the germline V gene are SGHAT and FQDESV (reference sequence). V lost 5 bases and J lost 8, with 9 bases in between. CDR3 sequence reads: CASSPAGEKLFF. CDR3 DNA sequence: TGTGCCAGCAGCCCGGCGGGCGAAAAACTGTTTTTT.

This chain uses TRBV6-5 with TRBJ1-2; TRBD1 is a possible D gene (5 bases). The germline CDR1 and CDR2 sequences are MNHEY and SVGAGI. Between the trimmed V and J ends, which lost 6 bases and 4 bases, there was a span of 9 bases. The CDR3 consists of 12 residues. In nucleotides, the CDR3 is TGTGCCAGCAGCCAAAGGGGCTATGGCTACACCTTC. Its translation is CASSQRGYGYTF.

V is TRBV29-1 and J is TRBJ2-3; 8 nucleotides match TRBD2. The CDR3 sequence is 13 residues long. Germline V gene data show CDR1 as SQVTM and CDR2 as ANQGSEA. The V and J ends lost 4 bases and 4 bases, in that order; junction bases with no gene match: 4. The CDR3 nucleotides are TGCAGCGTTGGGGGACTAGGGCCAGATACGCAGTATTTT. It encodes CSVGGLGPDTQYF.

The V call is TRBV6-4, the J call TRBJ1-5; D is unclear. CDR1 and CDR2 (germline): MRHNA, SNTAGT. The CDR3 is 14 residues long. Trimming removed 3 bases at V and 3 bases at J, with 9 bases between. The CDR3 region is CASSEKCANQPQHF. CDR3 DNA: TGTGCCAGCAGTGAAAAGTGCGCCAATCAGCCCCAGCATTTT.

This clonotype was picked up a small number of times. The chain carries TRBV6-2 or TRBV6-3 and TRBJ2-3; 8 bases map to TRBD2. CDR3 length: 16 residues. V lost 4 bases to trimming and J lost 6 bases; unmatched junction nucleotides: 12. CDR1 and CDR2 (germline): MNHEY, SVGEGT. The CDR3 region is CASSSKTSVYTDTQYF. The CDR3 bases are TGTGCCAGCAGTTCAAAGACTAGCGTGTACACGGATACGCAGTATTTT.

By share, this clonotype counts as medium-sized. This chain uses TRBV21-1 with TRBJ2-5; the table calls TRBD2, which could not be checked here. TRBV21-1 is given as a pseudogene. The CDR3 runs 16 residues. This chain's CDR3 is CASSYLTRESQETQYF. The CDR3 DNA reads TGTGCCAGCAGCTACCTCACTAGGGAAAGTCAAGAGACCCAGTACTTC.

This clonotype showed up just a few times. This sequence joins TRBV20-1 and TRBJ2-1; D may match TRBD1 or TRBD2 (5 bases each). Per germline, CDR1 DFQATT and CDR2 SNEGSKA (reference sequence). V was clipped by 2 bases and J by 8 bases, with 16 bases between them. The CDR3 covers 14 residues. The CDR3 nucleotides are TGCAGTGCTAGAAGGGGAGTAGCCGGCGATGAGCAGTTCTTC. Its protein product is CSARRGVAGDEQFF.